The rows below give T cell receptor beta chains drawn from one sample of a study of identical twins. In TCRdb, the 5' RACE reads were re-called with MiXCR into one record per CDR3 protein. The data contain 350,000 to 600,000 distinct CDR3 sequences, approximately 15% of them singletons. The data were also submitted as part of a second study, on yellow fever vaccine responses in identical twins.

The specimen sequenced was CD4+ T cells sorted from blood. The receptors shown here come from a woman younger than 35 in good health. Both conserved end residues are part of each CDR3. The order of the fields is CDR3 DNA, CDR3 protein, V gene, D gene, J gene, clone size, CDR3 length. The D gene is left open where the match is weak. Clone size appears in some rows only: once, few, many, or a class for an expanded clone.

CDR3nt: TGTGCCAGCAGTTTATACTCCAGTTACGAGCAGTACTTC
CDR3aa: CASSLYSSYEQYF
v_gene: TRBV12-3/TRBV12-4
d_gene: .
j_gene: TRBJ2-7
abundance: few
len: 13

CDR3nt: TGTGCCAGCAGTTACTCCAGTTTTGCGGGGGGAGAGACCCAGTACTTC
CDR3aa: CASSYSSFAGGETQYF
v_gene: TRBV6-5
d_gene: TRBD2
j_gene: TRBJ2-5
abundance: .
len: 16

CDR3nt: TGTGCCAGCCCTACCGTTGGGGGCGCCTCCTACGAGCAGTACTTC
CDR3aa: CASPTVGGASYEQYF
v_gene: TRBV28
d_gene: .
j_gene: TRBJ2-7
abundance: few
len: 15

CDR3nt: TGTGCCAGCAGCCAAGATTTGAGCTATGAGCAGTTCTTC
CDR3aa: CASSQDLSYEQFF
v_gene: TRBV4-2
d_gene: .
j_gene: TRBJ2-1
abundance: .
len: 13

CDR3nt: TGTGCCAGCTCACCGGTGACTAGCGGGAGCCCAAGCTCCTACAATGAGCAGTTCTTC
CDR3aa: CASSPVTSGSPSSYNEQFF
v_gene: TRBV18
d_gene: TRBD2
j_gene: TRBJ2-1
abundance: .
len: 19

CDR3nt: TGTGCCAGCGCCGGGACAGGGGGTCTTGAAGCTTTCTTT
CDR3aa: CASAGTGGLEAFF
v_gene: TRBV3-1
d_gene: TRBD1
j_gene: TRBJ1-1
abundance: few
len: 13

CDR3nt: TGTGCCAGCAGTTGGACCCTAACTCGAAACACCGGGGAGCTGTTTTTT
CDR3aa: CASSWTLTRNTGELFF
v_gene: TRBV27
d_gene: .
j_gene: TRBJ2-2
abundance: .
len: 16

CDR3nt: TGCAGCGCCCGGGACAGCGCAAATGAAAAACTGTTTTTT
CDR3aa: CSARDSANEKLFF
v_gene: TRBV20-1
d_gene: TRBD1
j_gene: TRBJ1-4
abundance: .
len: 13

CDR3nt: TGTGCCAGCAGCCCGGGACTAGCGGGAATTGAGGAGCAGTACTTC
CDR3aa: CASSPGLAGIEEQYF
v_gene: TRBV9
d_gene: TRBD2
j_gene: TRBJ2-7
abundance: few
len: 15

CDR3nt: TGTGCCACCAGCAGAGGGGGAGCTGGGGCCAACGTCCTGACTTTC
CDR3aa: CATSRGGAGANVLTF
v_gene: TRBV15
d_gene: .
j_gene: TRBJ2-6
abundance: few
len: 15

CDR3nt: TGTGCCAGCAGTGAATCAGGGGGCCTCTCCTACGAGCAGTACTTC
CDR3aa: CASSESGGLSYEQYF
v_gene: TRBV6-1
d_gene: TRBD1
j_gene: TRBJ2-7
abundance: few
len: 15

CDR3nt: TGTGCCAGCAGTGACTCACAGTCACGACCCCTCCACTTT
CDR3aa: CASSDSQSRPLHF
v_gene: TRBV2
d_gene: .
j_gene: TRBJ1-6
abundance: .
len: 13

CDR3nt: TGTGCCACCAGTGATTTGCGGGGGCCTATCAATGAGCAGTTCTTC
CDR3aa: CATSDLRGPINEQFF
v_gene: TRBV24-1
d_gene: .
j_gene: TRBJ2-1
abundance: .
len: 15

CDR3nt: TGTGCCAGCAGACTACGGGACACCGGGGAGCTGTTTTTT
CDR3aa: CASRLRDTGELFF
v_gene: TRBV2
d_gene: .
j_gene: TRBJ2-2
abundance: many
len: 13

CDR3nt: TGTGCCACCAGTGACCACCCGGGACTAGCGGGAGGGTTTCTAACCCAGTACTTC
CDR3aa: CATSDHPGLAGGFLTQYF
v_gene: TRBV24-1
d_gene: TRBD2
j_gene: TRBJ2-5
abundance: .
len: 18

CDR3nt: TGTGCCAGCAGCCCTCCAGCGAGTACGACCTACGAGCAGTACTTC
CDR3aa: CASSPPASTTYEQYF
v_gene: TRBV28
d_gene: .
j_gene: TRBJ2-7
abundance: .
len: 15

CDR3nt: TGTGCCAGCAGCTTAGACGGGGGGAACACAGATACGCAGTATTTT
CDR3aa: CASSLDGGNTDTQYF
v_gene: TRBV27
d_gene: TRBD2
j_gene: TRBJ2-3
abundance: .
len: 15

CDR3nt: TGTGCCAGCTCACCAATCTTTGGGAGTACTGAAGCTTTCTTT
CDR3aa: CASSPIFGSTEAFF
v_gene: TRBV18
d_gene: .
j_gene: TRBJ1-1
abundance: .
len: 14

CDR3nt: TGTGCCAGCAGTTTAACTCAGAGCTCCTACGAGCAGTACTTC
CDR3aa: CASSLTQSSYEQYF
v_gene: TRBV12-3/TRBV12-4
d_gene: .
j_gene: TRBJ2-7
abundance: few
len: 14

CDR3nt: TGCGCCAGCAGCCAAGATTCCGATTTCGGTGAGCAGTTCTTC
CDR3aa: CASSQDSDFGEQFF
v_gene: TRBV4-1
d_gene: .
j_gene: TRBJ2-1
abundance: .
len: 14

CDR3nt: TGTGCCAGTAGAACCCCCTCGACAGGGGTCAACACTGAAGCTTTCTTT
CDR3aa: CASRTPSTGVNTEAFF
v_gene: TRBV19
d_gene: TRBD1
j_gene: TRBJ1-1
abundance: few
len: 16

CDR3nt: TGTGCCAGCAGCCCCCTACCCCCGGGAGGGACCTACAATGAGCAGTTCTTC
CDR3aa: CASSPLPPGGTYNEQFF
v_gene: TRBV6-1
d_gene: TRBD2
j_gene: TRBJ2-1
abundance: .
len: 17

CDR3nt: TGCGCCAGCAGCCTTGAGACAGGAAACATTCAGTACTTC
CDR3aa: CASSLETGNIQYF
v_gene: TRBV4-3
d_gene: .
j_gene: TRBJ2-4
abundance: .
len: 13

CDR3nt: TGTGCCAGCAGCCATGAGGGGAGGGAAGCTTTCTTT
CDR3aa: CASSHEGREAFF
v_gene: TRBV3-1
d_gene: .
j_gene: TRBJ1-1
abundance: .
len: 12

CDR3nt: TGCGCCAGCAGTGATTTCGGCCAGAATCAAGAGACCCAGTACTTC
CDR3aa: CASSDFGQNQETQYF
v_gene: TRBV10-1
d_gene: .
j_gene: TRBJ2-5
abundance: .
len: 15

CDR3nt: TGTGCCATCAGCCTGGGGGCTAGCACAGATACGCAGTATTTT
CDR3aa: CAISLGASTDTQYF
v_gene: TRBV10-3
d_gene: .
j_gene: TRBJ2-3
abundance: few
len: 14

CDR3nt: TGTGCCAGCAGTCACAGACAGGCCCGGCAATACGAGCAGTACTTC
CDR3aa: CASSHRQARQYEQYF
v_gene: TRBV6-5
d_gene: .
j_gene: TRBJ2-7
abundance: many
len: 15

CDR3nt: TGCAGTGCTTCCCGGGACAGGGGGGATTATAGCAATCAGCCCCAGCATTTT
CDR3aa: CSASRDRGDYSNQPQHF
v_gene: TRBV20-1
d_gene: TRBD1
j_gene: TRBJ1-5
abundance: many
len: 17

CDR3nt: TGTGCTAGCAGTGAGGATTACATCCGGTCCTACGAGCAGTACTTC
CDR3aa: CASSEDYIRSYEQYF
v_gene: TRBV2
d_gene: .
j_gene: TRBJ2-7
abundance: .
len: 15

CDR3nt: TGCAGCGTCGAGGGACAGGGGGGCGTAGAGACCCAGTACTTC
CDR3aa: CSVEGQGGVETQYF
v_gene: TRBV29-1
d_gene: TRBD1
j_gene: TRBJ2-5
abundance: .
len: 14

CDR3nt: TGCAGTGCTAGAGCTAGGGAGAGCACCGGGGAGCTGTTTTTT
CDR3aa: CSARARESTGELFF
v_gene: TRBV20-1
d_gene: .
j_gene: TRBJ2-2
abundance: few
len: 14

CDR3nt: TGCAGTGCTAACCCACTTTGGCCAGATACGCAGTATTTT
CDR3aa: CSANPLWPDTQYF
v_gene: TRBV20-1
d_gene: .
j_gene: TRBJ2-3
abundance: few
len: 13

CDR3nt: TGCAGTGCCCCGAGGGCAGTCGAGACCCAGTACTTC
CDR3aa: CSAPRAVETQYF
v_gene: TRBV20-1
d_gene: .
j_gene: TRBJ2-5
abundance: few
len: 12

CDR3nt: TGTGCCAGCAGTTTGAAAGGACAGGGTCCGTACGAGCAGTACTTC
CDR3aa: CASSLKGQGPYEQYF
v_gene: TRBV12-3/TRBV12-4
d_gene: TRBD1
j_gene: TRBJ2-7
abundance: few
len: 15

CDR3nt: TGCGCCAGCAGCCGGGACGTTGTCTCCTACAATGAGCAGTTCTTC
CDR3aa: CASSRDVVSYNEQFF
v_gene: TRBV5-1
d_gene: .
j_gene: TRBJ2-1
abundance: medium-sized
len: 15

CDR3nt: TGTGCCAGCAGTGACTCGGACAGGGGGCGAAGGCAGTTCTTC
CDR3aa: CASSDSDRGRRQFF
v_gene: TRBV6-4
d_gene: TRBD1
j_gene: TRBJ2-1
abundance: .
len: 14

CDR3nt: TGTGCCAGTAGTATAGCTTGGGTAGGGGCCAAGCAGCCCCAGCATTTT
CDR3aa: CASSIAWVGAKQPQHF
v_gene: TRBV19
d_gene: .
j_gene: TRBJ1-5
abundance: .
len: 16

CDR3nt: TGCGCCAGCAGCGACCGGGACAACCAAGAGACCCAGTACTTC
CDR3aa: CASSDRDNQETQYF
v_gene: TRBV5-1
d_gene: .
j_gene: TRBJ2-5
abundance: few
len: 14

CDR3nt: TGTGCCAGCAGCACCGGGACTAGCGGGCCCTACGAGCAGTACTTC
CDR3aa: CASSTGTSGPYEQYF
v_gene: TRBV28
d_gene: TRBD2
j_gene: TRBJ2-7
abundance: few
len: 15

CDR3nt: TGTGCCAGCAGCTTTAATGCAGGGGGGGCCTACAATGAGCAGTTCTTC
CDR3aa: CASSFNAGGAYNEQFF
v_gene: TRBV7-8
d_gene: .
j_gene: TRBJ2-1
abundance: few
len: 16

CDR3nt: TGCGCCAGCAGCCGCGCTAGACTAGCTAATGAGCAGTTCTTC
CDR3aa: CASSRARLANEQFF
v_gene: TRBV4-3
d_gene: TRBD2
j_gene: TRBJ2-1
abundance: .
len: 14

CDR3nt: TGCGCCAGCAGCTTGTCTGGCACATGGAACACCGGGGAGCTGTTTTTT
CDR3aa: CASSLSGTWNTGELFF
v_gene: TRBV5-1
d_gene: .
j_gene: TRBJ2-2
abundance: few
len: 16

CDR3nt: TGTGCCTGTTTTCCGGGACAGGGGAGCTCCTACGAGCAGTACTTC
CDR3aa: CACFPGQGSSYEQYF
v_gene: TRBV30
d_gene: TRBD1
j_gene: TRBJ2-7
abundance: .
len: 15

CDR3nt: TGTGCCAGCAGCTTAGCAGTTGGGAGAACTGAAGCTTTCTTT
CDR3aa: CASSLAVGRTEAFF
v_gene: TRBV7-9
d_gene: .
j_gene: TRBJ1-1
abundance: few
len: 14

CDR3nt: TGTGCCAGCAGTTGGGACAGGGATAGATACCAGCCCCAGCATTTT
CDR3aa: CASSWDRDRYQPQHF
v_gene: TRBV12-3/TRBV12-4
d_gene: TRBD1
j_gene: TRBJ1-5
abundance: .
len: 15

CDR3nt: TGCGCCAGCAGCCAGGGGCGGACCGGCGGGGATACGCAGTATTTT
CDR3aa: CASSQGRTGGDTQYF
v_gene: TRBV4-3
d_gene: .
j_gene: TRBJ2-3
abundance: .
len: 15

CDR3nt: TGCAGTGCTAGAGGGACTAGCGGGGGGGCATTTCTCTACGAGCAGTACTTC
CDR3aa: CSARGTSGGAFLYEQYF
v_gene: TRBV20-1
d_gene: TRBD2
j_gene: TRBJ2-7
abundance: few
len: 17

CDR3nt: TGCGCCAGCACCGACTACCAGAAAGCCGGCGGCTCCTACAATGAGCAGTTCTTC
CDR3aa: CASTDYQKAGGSYNEQFF
v_gene: TRBV4-3
d_gene: .
j_gene: TRBJ2-1
abundance: many
len: 18

CDR3nt: TGTGCCAGCAGCTTAGCGTACAGTATGGCCTCTGGGGCCAACGTCCTGACTTTC
CDR3aa: CASSLAYSMASGANVLTF
v_gene: TRBV7-8
d_gene: .
j_gene: TRBJ2-6
abundance: .
len: 18